This is a list of T cell receptor beta chains from one sample in a study of shared clonotypes between healthy human individuals. The method was immunoSEQ multiplex PCR; TCRdb's version includes in-frame clones alone and lacks a portion of them. The repertoire has fewer than 3 million clones, under 95% of them found once; the top ten carry roughly 0.34%. The source material was naive CD4+ T cells from PBMCs. The receptor set was obtained from a man between 18 and 35 years old in good health. Some clones in this sample may be carry-over from other donors' samples. Each CDR3 is given with its conserved first and last residue. Each record gives: D gene, V gene, J gene, clone size, CDR3 protein, CDR3 DNA. The D gene is left open where the match is weak. Some rows have no size entry. The others give once, few or many, or a class for an expanded clone.

D: NA; V: TRBV6-1; J: TRBJ2-7; size: NA; CDR3: CASGYGIEQYF; DNA: TGTGCCAGCGGCTACGGGATTGAGCAGTACTTC
D: NA; V: TRBV5-6; J: TRBJ2-3; size: NA; CDR3: CASGRKSIDTQYF; DNA: TGTGCCAGCGGGAGGAAGTCAATAGATACGCAGTATTTT
D: NA; V: TRBV28; J: TRBJ2-1; size: NA; CDR3: CASSLRPILSYNEQFF; DNA: TGTGCCAGCAGTTTACGACCCATTCTCTCCTACAATGAGCAGTTCTTC
D: NA; V: TRBV15; J: TRBJ2-1; size: NA; CDR3: CATSRDSPLPFF; DNA: TGTGCCACCAGCAGAGATAGCCCTCTTCCGTTCTTC
D: NA; V: TRBV28; J: TRBJ2-7; size: NA; CDR3: CASSSRDGLIYEQYF; DNA: TGTGCCAGCAGTTCGCGGGACGGACTCATCTACGAGCAGTACTTC
D: TRBD2; V: TRBV11-2; J: TRBJ2-3; size: NA; CDR3: CASSGLAGTDTQYF; DNA: TGTGCCAGCAGTGGGCTAGCGGGCACAGATACGCAGTATTTT
D: NA; V: TRBV5-1; J: TRBJ2-5; size: NA; CDR3: CASSAFLSGQETQYF; DNA: TGCGCCAGCAGCGCTTTTCTATCCGGTCAAGAGACCCAGTACTTC
D: TRBD1; V: TRBV28; J: TRBJ1-2; size: NA; CDR3: CASSLTGGFAYTF; DNA: TGTGCCAGCAGTTTAACAGGGGGTTTCGCCTACACCTTC
D: NA; V: TRBV5-1; J: TRBJ2-2; size: NA; CDR3: CASSLFPPANTGELFF; DNA: TGCGCCAGCAGCTTGTTCCCTCCCGCGAACACCGGGGAGCTGTTTTTT
D: TRBD1; V: TRBV6-1; J: TRBJ1-5; size: once; CDR3: CASTVLGTVNQPQHF; DNA: TGTGCCAGCACCGTACTAGGGACAGTCAATCAGCCCCAGCATTTT
D: TRBD1; V: TRBV7-9; J: TRBJ1-2; size: NA; CDR3: CASSRGQDSNYGYTF; DNA: TGTGCCAGCAGCAGGGGACAGGACTCTAACTATGGCTACACCTTC
D: NA; V: TRBV2; J: TRBJ1-2; size: NA; CDR3: CASSDGGTTNYGYTF; DNA: TGTGCCAGCAGTGATGGGGGGACCACCAACTATGGCTACACCTTC
D: TRBD2; V: TRBV7-8; J: TRBJ2-3; size: NA; CDR3: CASSFVRRTSGVADTQYF; DNA: TGTGCCAGCAGCTTCGTCCGTAGGACTAGCGGGGTGGCAGATACGCAGTATTTT
D: NA; V: TRBV4-1; J: TRBJ2-7; size: NA; CDR3: CASSQVPPHEQYF; DNA: TGCGCCAGCAGCCAAGTTCCTCCACACGAGCAGTACTTC
D: NA; V: TRBV19; J: TRBJ1-5; size: NA; CDR3: CARILGQMSNQPQHF; DNA: TGTGCCAGGATTCTGGGGCAGATGAGCAATCAGCCCCAGCATTTT
D: TRBD1; V: TRBV5-6; J: TRBJ1-2; size: NA; CDR3: CASSPPTGLDYTF; DNA: TGTGCCAGCAGCCCCCCGACAGGGTTGGACTACACCTTC
D: NA; V: TRBV5-1; J: TRBJ2-1; size: NA; CDR3: CASRGESSYNEQFF; DNA: TGCGCCAGCAGAGGTGAAAGCTCCTACAATGAGCAGTTCTTC
D: NA; V: TRBV30; J: TRBJ2-5; size: NA; CDR3: CAWNQGIQETQYF; DNA: TGTGCCTGGAACCAGGGAATCCAAGAGACCCAGTACTTC
D: TRBD1; V: TRBV9; J: TRBJ2-7; size: NA; CDR3: CASSVDGTGRYEQYF; DNA: TGTGCCAGCAGCGTAGACGGGACAGGGCGATACGAGCAGTACTTC
D: NA; V: TRBV18; J: TRBJ2-1; size: NA; CDR3: CASSPHHLSYNEQFF; DNA: TGTGCCAGCTCACCACACCACCTCTCCTACAATGAGCAGTTCTTC
D: NA; V: TRBV6-1; J: TRBJ2-5; size: once; CDR3: CASAALRETQYF; DNA: TGTGCCAGCGCGGCATTAAGGGAGACCCAGTACTTC
D: NA; V: TRBV2; J: TRBJ2-6; size: NA; CDR3: CASSGGGGFGANVLTF; DNA: TGTGCCAGCAGTGGAGGTGGGGGGTTTGGGGCCAACGTCCTGACTTTC
D: NA; V: TRBV13; J: TRBJ1-1; size: NA; CDR3: CASSSKFRSTEAFF; DNA: TGTGCCAGCAGCTCCAAGTTCCGTTCAACTGAAGCTTTCTTT